These T cell receptor beta chains were read from a single sample in a study of blood T cell repertoires in COVID-19. The table came from immunoSEQ multiplex PCR; TCRdb's copy has only in-frame clones and leaves some out. The sample shows 120,000 to 150,000 clones, around 90% of them seen only once. Source material: peripheral blood. The source of these receptors is a woman aged 55-69 years with acute or convalescent COVID-19. CDR3s include the opening cysteine and the closing phenylalanine or tryptophan. The D gene is left open where the match is weak. Clone size appears in some rows only: once, few, many, or a class for an expanded clone.

NA | NA | TRBJ1-2 | TRBV18 | CASSPKGGDGYTF | TGTGCCAGCTCACCGAAGGGAGGGGATGGCTACACCTTC
NA | few | TRBJ1-6 | TRBV27 | CASSFETYSPLHF | TGTGCCAGCAGTTTTGAGACTTATTCACCCCTCCACTTT
TRBD1 | NA | TRBJ2-2 | TRBV4-2 | CASSQEDRATGELFF | TGTGCCAGCAGCCAGGAGGACAGGGCAACCGGGGAGCTGTTTTTT
NA | NA | TRBJ1-2 | TRBV5-4 | CASSLRVNYGYTF | TGTGCCAGCAGCCTCAGGGTAAACTATGGCTACACCTTC
TRBD1 | NA | TRBJ2-5 | TRBV5-4 | CASSSDRILSQETQYF | TGTGCCAGCAGCTCGGACAGGATACTATCCCAAGAGACCCAGTACTTC
TRBD1 | NA | TRBJ2-1 | TRBV27 | CASSFPPGQGNNEQFF | TGTGCCAGCAGTTTTCCTCCGGGACAGGGGAACAATGAGCAGTTCTTC
TRBD1 | NA | TRBJ1-4 | TRBV5-1 | CASSFSGGLLPEKLFF | TGCGCCAGCAGCTTCTCAGGGGGCCTTCTCCCTGAAAAACTGTTTTTT
NA | NA | TRBJ1-2 | TRBV19 | CASSIFGQTNYGYTF | TGTGCCAGTAGTATCTTTGGACAAACGAACTATGGCTACACCTTC
NA | NA | TRBJ2-2 | TRBV7-9 | CASSGDGGRNPNTGELFF | TGTGCCAGCAGCGGAGATGGTGGCAGAAATCCGAACACCGGGGAGCTGTTTTTT
TRBD1 | NA | TRBJ1-2 | TRBV6-5 | CASSWDRVNYGYTF | TGTGCCAGCAGTTGGGACAGAGTCAACTATGGCTACACCTTC
NA | once | TRBJ1-5 | TRBV10-1 | CASRTEGSCINQPQHF | TGCGCCAGCAGAACGGAGGGGTCCTGCATCAATCAGCCCCAGCATTTT
TRBD1 | NA | TRBJ1-3 | TRBV7-9 | CASSPVGILGGGNTIYF | TGTGCCAGCAGCCCGGTTGGGATCTTAGGGGGCGGAAACACCATATATTTT
NA | NA | TRBJ1-1 | TRBV29-1 | CSVIRGQTEAFF | TGCAGCGTGATACGCGGACAGACTGAAGCTTTCTTT
NA | NA | TRBJ2-7 | TRBV5-1 | CASSLGQVSYEQYF | TGCGCCAGCAGCTTGGGACAGGTTTCCTACGAGCAGTACTTC
TRBD1 | once | TRBJ1-1 | TRBV5-1 | CASSLVGTGNTEAFF | TGCGCCAGCAGCTTGGTAGGGACAGGGAACACTGAAGCTTTCTTT
TRBD1 | NA | TRBJ2-3 | TRBV11-2 | CASSATGTGTDTQYF | TGTGCCAGCAGCGCGACCGGGACAGGGACAGATACGCAGTATTTT
NA | NA | TRBJ1-5 | TRBV2 | CASSFRSNQPQHF | TGTGCCAGCAGTTTCCGGAGCAATCAGCCCCAGCATTTT
NA | NA | TRBJ2-3 | TRBV9 | CASSAGDSASTDTQYF | TGTGCCAGCAGCGCCGGGGACTCCGCTAGCACAGATACGCAGTATTTT
TRBD1 | NA | TRBJ2-2 | TRBV2 | CASRAGTGTGELFF | TGTGCCAGCAGAGCCGGGACAGGGACCGGGGAGCTGTTTTTT
NA | NA | TRBJ1-2 | TRBV6-5 | CASTTGGPYYGYTF | TGTGCCAGCACCACAGGCGGACCCTACTATGGCTACACCTTC
TRBD1 | once | TRBJ1-1 | TRBV5-1 | CASSLGQGSHTEAFF | TGCGCCAGCAGCTTGGGACAGGGGAGTCACACTGAAGCTTTCTTT
NA | NA | TRBJ2-7 | TRBV9 | CASSVANSDREQYF | TGTGCCAGCAGCGTAGCTAATAGTGATCGCGAGCAGTACTTC
TRBD1 | NA | TRBJ1-4 | TRBV6-1 | CASSESTGLTNEKLFF | TGTGCCAGCAGTGAGTCGACAGGGTTGACTAATGAAAAACTGTTTTTT
TRBD1 | NA | TRBJ2-7 | TRBV15 | CATSSLTGGVGYEQYF | TGTGCCACCAGCAGTCTTACAGGGGGCGTGGGGTACGAGCAGTACTTC
TRBD2 | NA | TRBJ2-7 | TRBV30 | CARSSGGSSYEQYF | TGTGCCCGATCTAGCGGGGGGAGCTCCTACGAGCAGTACTTC
TRBD1 | NA | TRBJ1-2 | TRBV5-4 | CASSIGGQGPYYGYTF | TGTGCCAGCAGCATTGGGGGACAGGGACCTTACTATGGCTACACCTTC
NA | NA | TRBJ2-1 | TRBV30 | CAWGPGANEQFF | TGTGCCTGGGGGCCTGGGGCCAATGAGCAGTTCTTC
TRBD1 | NA | TRBJ1-2 | TRBV9 | CASSAMTGVDGYTF | TGTGCCAGCAGCGCGATGACAGGGGTCGATGGCTACACCTTC
NA | few | TRBJ2-7 | TRBV6-6 | CASRLYYEQYF | TGTGCCAGCAGGCTATACTACGAGCAGTACTTC
NA | NA | TRBJ2-7 | TRBV28 | CASTPHTTYEQYF | TGTGCCAGCACCCCTCATACTACCTACGAGCAGTACTTC
NA | NA | TRBJ1-5 | TRBV4-1 | CASSRRESNQPQHF | TGCGCCAGCAGCCGAAGGGAGAGCAATCAGCCCCAGCATTTT
TRBD2 | NA | TRBJ2-2 | TRBV19 | CASNTGGPNTGELFF | TGTGCCAGTAATACGGGGGGACCTAACACCGGGGAGCTGTTTTTT
NA | NA | TRBJ2-2 | TRBV9 | CASSARVNTGELFF | TGTGCCAGCAGCGCGCGGGTGAACACCGGGGAGCTGTTTTTT
TRBD1 | NA | TRBJ2-3 | TRBV3-1/TRBV3-2 | CASSQDALPGGGTDTQYF | TGTGCCAGCAGCCAAGATGCCCTACCAGGGGGCGGCACAGATACGCAGTATTTT
TRBD2 | NA | TRBJ2-7 | TRBV7-7 | CASSQDGSGAYEQYF | TGTGCTAGCAGCCAAGACGGCAGCGGGGCATACGAGCAGTACTTC
TRBD1 | NA | TRBJ1-2 | TRBV6-5 | CASSYFTTGRDGYTF | TGTGCCAGCAGTTACTTCACGACAGGGAGAGATGGCTACACCTTC